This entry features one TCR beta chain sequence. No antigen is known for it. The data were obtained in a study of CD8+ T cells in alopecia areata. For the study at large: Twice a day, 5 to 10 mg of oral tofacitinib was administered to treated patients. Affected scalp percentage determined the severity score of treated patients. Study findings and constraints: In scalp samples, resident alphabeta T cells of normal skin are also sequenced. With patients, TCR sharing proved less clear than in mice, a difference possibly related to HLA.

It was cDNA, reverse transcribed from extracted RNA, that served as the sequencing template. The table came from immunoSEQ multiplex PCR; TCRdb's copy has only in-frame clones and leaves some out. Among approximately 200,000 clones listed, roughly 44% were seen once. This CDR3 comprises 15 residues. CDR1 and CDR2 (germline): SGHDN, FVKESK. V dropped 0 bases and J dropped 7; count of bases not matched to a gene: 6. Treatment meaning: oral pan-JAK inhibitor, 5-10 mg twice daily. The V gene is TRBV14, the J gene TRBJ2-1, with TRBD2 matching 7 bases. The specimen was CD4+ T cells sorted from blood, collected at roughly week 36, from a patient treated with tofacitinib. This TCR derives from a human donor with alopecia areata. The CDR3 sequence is CASSQEWEGHNEQFF. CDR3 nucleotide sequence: TGTGCCAGCAGCCAAGAGTGGGAGGGCCATAATGAGCAGTTCTTC.